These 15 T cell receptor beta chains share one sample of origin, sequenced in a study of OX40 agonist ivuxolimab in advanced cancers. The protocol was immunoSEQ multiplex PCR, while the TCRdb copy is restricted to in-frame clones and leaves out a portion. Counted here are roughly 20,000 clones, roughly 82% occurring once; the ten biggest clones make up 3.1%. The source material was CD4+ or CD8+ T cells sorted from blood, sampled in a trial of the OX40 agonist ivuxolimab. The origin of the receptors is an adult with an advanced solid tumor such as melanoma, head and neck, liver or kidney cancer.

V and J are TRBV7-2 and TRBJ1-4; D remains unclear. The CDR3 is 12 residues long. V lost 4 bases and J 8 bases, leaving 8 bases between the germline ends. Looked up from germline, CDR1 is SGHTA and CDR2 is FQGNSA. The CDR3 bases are TGTGCCAGCAGCTCAGGCGGGGAAAAACTGTTTTTT. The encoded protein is CASSSGGEKLFF.

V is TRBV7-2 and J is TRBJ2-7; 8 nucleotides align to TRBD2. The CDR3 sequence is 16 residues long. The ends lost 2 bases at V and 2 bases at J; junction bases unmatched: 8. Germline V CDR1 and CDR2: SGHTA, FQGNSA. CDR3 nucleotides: TGTGCCAGCAGCTTAAAGCGGCCTAGCGGGCCCTACGAGCAGTACTTC. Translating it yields CASSLKRPSGPYEQYF.

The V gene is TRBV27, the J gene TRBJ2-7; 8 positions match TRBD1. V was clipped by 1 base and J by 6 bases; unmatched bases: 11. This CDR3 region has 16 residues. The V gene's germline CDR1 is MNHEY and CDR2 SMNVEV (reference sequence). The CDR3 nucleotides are TGTGCCAGCAGTTTATGGGCCCCAGGGGGCCCCGGCGAGCAGTACTTC. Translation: CASSLWAPGGPGEQYF.

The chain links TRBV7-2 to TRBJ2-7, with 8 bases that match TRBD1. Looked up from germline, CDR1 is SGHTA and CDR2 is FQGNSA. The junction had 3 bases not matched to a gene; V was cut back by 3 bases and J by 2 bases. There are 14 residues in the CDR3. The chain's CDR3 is CASSFDRGPYEQYF. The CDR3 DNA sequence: TGTGCCAGCAGCTTTGACAGGGGCCCCTACGAGCAGTACTTC.

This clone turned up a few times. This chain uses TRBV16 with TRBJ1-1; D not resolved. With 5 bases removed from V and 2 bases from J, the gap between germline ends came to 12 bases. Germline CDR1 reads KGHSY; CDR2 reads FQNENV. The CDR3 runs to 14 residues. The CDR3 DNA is TGTGCCAGCAGCTCGCGGGAGTCCAACACTGAAGCTTTCTTT. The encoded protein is CASSSRESNTEAFF.

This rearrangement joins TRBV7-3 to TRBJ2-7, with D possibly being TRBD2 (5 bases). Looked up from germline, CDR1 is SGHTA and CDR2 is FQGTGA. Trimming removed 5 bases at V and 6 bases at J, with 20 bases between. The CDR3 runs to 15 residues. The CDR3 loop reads CASSPMRATLIEQYF. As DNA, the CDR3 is TGTGCCAGCAGCCCTATGCGGGCCACTCTGATCGAGCAGTACTTC.

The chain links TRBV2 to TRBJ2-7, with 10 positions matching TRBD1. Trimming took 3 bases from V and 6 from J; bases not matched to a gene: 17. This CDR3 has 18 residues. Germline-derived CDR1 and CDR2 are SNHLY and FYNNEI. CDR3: CASSDPRDRGRPGGEQYF. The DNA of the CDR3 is TGTGCCAGCAGTGACCCCCGGGACAGGGGTCGGCCGGGTGGCGAGCAGTACTTC.

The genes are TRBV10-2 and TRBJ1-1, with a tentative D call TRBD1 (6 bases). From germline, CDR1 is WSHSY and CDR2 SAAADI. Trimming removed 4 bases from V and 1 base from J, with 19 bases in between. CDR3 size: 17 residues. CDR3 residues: CASSVAGASFTNTEAFF. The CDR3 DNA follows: TGCGCCAGCAGTGTGGCAGGGGCGTCCTTTACGAACACTGAAGCTTTCTTT.

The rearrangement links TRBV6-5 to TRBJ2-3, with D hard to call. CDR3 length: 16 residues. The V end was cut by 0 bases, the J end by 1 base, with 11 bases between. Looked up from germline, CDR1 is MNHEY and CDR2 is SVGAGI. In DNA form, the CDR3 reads TGTGCCAGCAGTTACTCGGGCAAGTCACGCACAGATACGCAGTATTTT. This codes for CASSYSGKSRTDTQYF.

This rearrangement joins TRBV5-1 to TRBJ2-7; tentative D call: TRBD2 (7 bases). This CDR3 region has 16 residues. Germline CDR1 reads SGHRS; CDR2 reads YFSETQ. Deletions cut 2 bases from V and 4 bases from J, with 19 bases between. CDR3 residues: CASSLSRQGRGYEQYF. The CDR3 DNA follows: TGCGCCAGCAGCTTAAGCCGCCAGGGGAGGGGGTACGAGCAGTACTTC.

CDR3 residues: CASSPRSRPEQFF. The CDR3 DNA is TGTGCCAGCTCACCAAGGAGTCGTCCCGAGCAGTTCTTC. This sequence joins TRBV18 and TRBJ2-1; no clear D. Germline CDR1 reads KGHSH; CDR2 reads LQKENI. Deletions cut 2 bases from V and 10 bases from J, with 12 bases between. The CDR3 runs to 13 residues.

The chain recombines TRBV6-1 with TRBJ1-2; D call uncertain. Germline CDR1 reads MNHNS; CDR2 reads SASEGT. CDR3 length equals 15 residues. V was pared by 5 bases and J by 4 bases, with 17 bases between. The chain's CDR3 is CASSQYLDDPYGYTF. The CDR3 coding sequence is TGTGCCAGCAGTCAATATCTGGATGACCCCTATGGCTACACCTTC.

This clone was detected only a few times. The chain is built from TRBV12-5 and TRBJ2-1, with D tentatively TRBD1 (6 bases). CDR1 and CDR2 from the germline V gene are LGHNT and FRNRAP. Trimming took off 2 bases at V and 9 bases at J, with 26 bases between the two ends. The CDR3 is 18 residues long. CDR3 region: CASGLPNIQGRFTGEQFF. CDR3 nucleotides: TGTGCTAGTGGTTTGCCAAACATACAGGGTAGGTTTACAGGTGAGCAGTTCTTC.

CDR3 sequence reads: CASSQEWPREKLFF. The CDR3 DNA sequence: TGCGCCAGCAGCCAGGAGTGGCCTCGTGAAAAACTGTTTTTT. This rearrangement joins TRBV5-1 to TRBJ1-4; D unclear. Germline V gives CDR1 SGHRS, CDR2 YFSETQ. This CDR3 is 14 amino acids long. Trimming removed 4 bases from V and 7 bases from J, with 14 bases in between.

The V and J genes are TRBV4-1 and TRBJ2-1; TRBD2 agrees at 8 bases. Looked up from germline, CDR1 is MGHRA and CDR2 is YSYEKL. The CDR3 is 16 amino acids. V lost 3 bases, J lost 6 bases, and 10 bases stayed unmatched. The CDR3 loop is CASSHAGTSLGNEQFF. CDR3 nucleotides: TGCGCCAGCAGCCACGCCGGGACTAGTTTAGGCAATGAGCAGTTCTTC.